This record concerns one TCR beta chain sequence. Its antigen is unidentified. Produced via immunoSEQ multiplex PCR; TCRdb's table is partial and in-frame only. Among roughly 120,000 clones listed, 70% to 90% were seen once. The data are from a study of T cell responses to AZD1222 COVID-19 vaccine. The overall study: Second-dose recipients at about 4 or about 12 weeks were treated as one pooled group. General observations from the study: Repertoires were obtained solely post-peak T cell response. It should be noted that donors were predominantly white British and more often female, and clonal diversity was possibly underestimated. Baseline antibody screening turned up just five to seven seropositive AZD1222 recipients.

The sequences come from peripheral blood, collected on day 0 of AZD1222 vaccination. This sequence originates from an adult in good health.

The CDR3 bases are TGCGCCAGCAGTGGGGTGACTAGCGGCCGTAGCTCCTACAATGAGCAGTTCTTC. Translated: CASSGVTSGRSSYNEQFF. The V gene is TRBV10-1, the J gene TRBJ2-1, with 9 bases aligning to TRBD2. The germline CDR1 and CDR2 sequences are WNHNN and SYGVQD (reference sequence). This CDR3 is built from 18 residues. J was trimmed by 0 bases and V by 4 bases; bases with no gene match: 10.